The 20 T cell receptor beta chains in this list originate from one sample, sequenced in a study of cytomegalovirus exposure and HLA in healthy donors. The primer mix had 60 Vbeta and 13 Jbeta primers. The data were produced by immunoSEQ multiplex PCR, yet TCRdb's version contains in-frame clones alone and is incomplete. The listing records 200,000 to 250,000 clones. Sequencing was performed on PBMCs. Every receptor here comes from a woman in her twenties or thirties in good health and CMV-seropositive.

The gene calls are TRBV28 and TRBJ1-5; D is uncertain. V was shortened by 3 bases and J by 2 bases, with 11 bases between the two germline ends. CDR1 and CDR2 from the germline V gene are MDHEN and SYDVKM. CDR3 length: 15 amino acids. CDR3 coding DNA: TGTGCCAGCAGTTTGGCCGTGGGCCGCAATCAGCCCCAGCATTTT. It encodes CASSLAVGRNQPQHF. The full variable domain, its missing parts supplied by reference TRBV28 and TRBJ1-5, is DVKVTQSSRYLVKRTGEKVFLECVQDMDHENMFWYRQDPGLGLRLIYFSYDVKMKEKGDIPEGYSVSREKKERFSLILESASTNQTSMYLCASSLAVGRNQPQHFGDGTRLSIL.

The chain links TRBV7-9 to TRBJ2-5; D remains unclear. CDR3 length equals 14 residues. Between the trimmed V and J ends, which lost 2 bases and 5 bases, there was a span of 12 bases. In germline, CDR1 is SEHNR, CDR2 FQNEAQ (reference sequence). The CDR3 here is CASSLSLGRETQYF. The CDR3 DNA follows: TGTGCCAGCAGCTTATCATTGGGCCGTGAGACCCAGTACTTC.

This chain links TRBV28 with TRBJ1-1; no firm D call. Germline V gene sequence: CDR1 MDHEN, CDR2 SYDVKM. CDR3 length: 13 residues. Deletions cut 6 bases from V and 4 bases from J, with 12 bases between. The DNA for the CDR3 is TGTGCCAGCAGCTCTGGAGTGGGCACTGAAGCTTTCTTT. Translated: CASSSGVGTEAFF.

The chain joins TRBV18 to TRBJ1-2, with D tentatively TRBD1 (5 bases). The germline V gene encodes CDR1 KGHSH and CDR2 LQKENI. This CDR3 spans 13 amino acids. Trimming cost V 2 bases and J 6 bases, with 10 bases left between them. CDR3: CASSPGAKDGYTF. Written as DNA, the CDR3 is TGTGCCAGCTCACCAGGGGCAAAGGATGGCTACACCTTC. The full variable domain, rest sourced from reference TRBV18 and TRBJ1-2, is NAGVMQNPRHLVRRRGQEARLRCSPMKGHSHVYWYRQLPEEGLKFMVYLQKENIIDESGMPKERFSAEFPKEGPSILRIQQVVRGDSAAYFCASSPGAKDGYTFGSGTRLTVV.

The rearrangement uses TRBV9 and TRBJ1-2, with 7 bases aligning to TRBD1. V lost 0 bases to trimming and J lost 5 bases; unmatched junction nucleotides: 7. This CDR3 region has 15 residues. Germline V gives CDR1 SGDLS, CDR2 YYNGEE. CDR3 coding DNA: TGTGCCAGCAGCGTAGGAGGGGGCGCTGGATATGGCTACACCTTC. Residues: CASSVGGGAGYGYTF.

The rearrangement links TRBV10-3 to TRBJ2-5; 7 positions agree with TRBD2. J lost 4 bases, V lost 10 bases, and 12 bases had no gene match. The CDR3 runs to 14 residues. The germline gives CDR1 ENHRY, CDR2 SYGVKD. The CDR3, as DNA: TGTGCCACTAAAGGACTAGAAGCAACAGAGACCCAGTACTTC. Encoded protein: CATKGLEATETQYF.

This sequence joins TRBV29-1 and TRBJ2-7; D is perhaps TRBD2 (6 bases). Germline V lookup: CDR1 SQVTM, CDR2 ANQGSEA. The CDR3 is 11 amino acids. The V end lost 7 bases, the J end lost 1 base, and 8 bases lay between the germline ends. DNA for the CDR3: TGCAGCGGGAGGGTTTCCTACGAGCAGTACTTC. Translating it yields CSGRVSYEQYF.

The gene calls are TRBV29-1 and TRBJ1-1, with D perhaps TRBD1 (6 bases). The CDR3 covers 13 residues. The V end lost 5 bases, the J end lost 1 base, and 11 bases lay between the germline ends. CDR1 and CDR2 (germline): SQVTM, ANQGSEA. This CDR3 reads CSVLLGGNTEAFF. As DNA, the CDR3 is TGCAGCGTTCTCCTAGGGGGGAACACTGAAGCTTTCTTT.

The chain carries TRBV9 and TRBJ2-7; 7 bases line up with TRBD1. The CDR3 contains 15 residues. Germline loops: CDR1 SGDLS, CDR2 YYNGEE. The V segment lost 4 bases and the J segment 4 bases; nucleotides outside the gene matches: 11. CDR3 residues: CASSRLGDSYYEQYF. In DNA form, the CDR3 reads TGTGCCAGCAGCCGTCTGGGGGACAGCTATTACGAGCAGTACTTC.

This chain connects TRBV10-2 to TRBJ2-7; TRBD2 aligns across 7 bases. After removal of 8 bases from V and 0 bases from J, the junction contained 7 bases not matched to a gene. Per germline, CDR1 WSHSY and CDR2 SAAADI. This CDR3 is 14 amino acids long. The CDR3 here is CASSQGLSSYEQYF. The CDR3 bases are TGCGCCAGCTCTCAGGGACTAAGCTCCTACGAGCAGTACTTC.

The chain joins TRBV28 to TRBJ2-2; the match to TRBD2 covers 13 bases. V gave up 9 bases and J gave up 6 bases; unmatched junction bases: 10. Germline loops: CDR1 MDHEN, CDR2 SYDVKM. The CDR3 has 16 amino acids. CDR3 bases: TGTGCCAGGGGCGAAGGGACTAGCGGGACGGCCGGGGAGCTGTTTTTT. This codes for CARGEGTSGTAGELFF. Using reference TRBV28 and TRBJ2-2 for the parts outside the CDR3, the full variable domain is DVKVTQSSRYLVKRTGEKVFLECVQDMDHENMFWYRQDPGLGLRLIYFSYDVKMKEKGDIPEGYSVSREKKERFSLILESASTNQTSMYLCARGEGTSGTAGELFFGEGSRLTVL.

CDR3 loop: CASSQEPGQDYNEQFF. The CDR3 nucleotides read TGCGCCAGCAGCCAAGAGCCGGGACAGGACTACAATGAGCAGTTCTTC. This rearrangement joins TRBV4-1 to TRBJ2-1; 8 bases are a match to TRBD1. The germline V gene encodes CDR1 MGHRA and CDR2 YSYEKL. V shed 0 bases, J shed 3 bases, and the junction held 4 bases outside the gene matches. This CDR3 has 16 residues.

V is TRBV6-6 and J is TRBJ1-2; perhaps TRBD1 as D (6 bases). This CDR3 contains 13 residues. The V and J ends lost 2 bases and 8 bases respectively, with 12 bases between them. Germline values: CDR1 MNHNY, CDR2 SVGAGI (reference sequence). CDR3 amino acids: CASSYDRFEGYTF. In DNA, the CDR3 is TGTGCCAGCAGTTACGACAGGTTCGAGGGCTACACCTTC.

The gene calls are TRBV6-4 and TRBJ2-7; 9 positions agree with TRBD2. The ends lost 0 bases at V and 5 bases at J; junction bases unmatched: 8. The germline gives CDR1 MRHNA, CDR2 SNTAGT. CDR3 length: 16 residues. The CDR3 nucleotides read TGTGCCAGCAGTGACTCTCGCGGGAGGGCCCTCCACGAGCAGTACTTC. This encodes CASSDSRGRALHEQYF.

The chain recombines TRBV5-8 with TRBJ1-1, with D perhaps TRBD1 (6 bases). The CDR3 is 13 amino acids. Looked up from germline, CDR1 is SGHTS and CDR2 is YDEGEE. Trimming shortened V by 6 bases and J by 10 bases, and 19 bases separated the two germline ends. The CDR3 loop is CASTPNRVLSAFF. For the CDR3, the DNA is TGTGCCAGCACTCCGAACAGGGTATTGTCAGCTTTCTTT.

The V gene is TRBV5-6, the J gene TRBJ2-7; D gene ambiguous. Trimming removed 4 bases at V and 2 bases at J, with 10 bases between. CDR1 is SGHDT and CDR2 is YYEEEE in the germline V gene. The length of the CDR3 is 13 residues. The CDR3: CASSLPTAYEQYF. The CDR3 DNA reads TGTGCCAGCAGCCTACCCACGGCCTACGAGCAGTACTTC.

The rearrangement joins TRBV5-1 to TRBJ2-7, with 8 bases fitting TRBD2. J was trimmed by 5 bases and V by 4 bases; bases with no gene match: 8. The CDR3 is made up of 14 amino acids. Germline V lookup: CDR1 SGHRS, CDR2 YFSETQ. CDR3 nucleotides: TGCGCCAGCAGCCGAAGCGGGAGTAACGACGAGCAGTACTTC. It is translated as CASSRSGSNDEQYF.

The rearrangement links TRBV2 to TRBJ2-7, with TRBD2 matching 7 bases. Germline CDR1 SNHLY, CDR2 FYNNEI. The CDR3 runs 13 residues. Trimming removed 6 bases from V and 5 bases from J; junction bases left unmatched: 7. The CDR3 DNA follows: TGTGCCAGCAGGCTAGCGGACGTAGACGAGCAGTACTTC. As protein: CASRLADVDEQYF. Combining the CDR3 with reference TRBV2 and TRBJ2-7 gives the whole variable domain EPEVTQTPSHQVTQMGQEVILRCVPISNHLYFYWYRQILGQKVEFLVSFYNNEISEKSEIFDDQFSVERPDGSNFTLKIRSTKLEDSAMYFCASRLADVDEQYFGPGTRLTVT.

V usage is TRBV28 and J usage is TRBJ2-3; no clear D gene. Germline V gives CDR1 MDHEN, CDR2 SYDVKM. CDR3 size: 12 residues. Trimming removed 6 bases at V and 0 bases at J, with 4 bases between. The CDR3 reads CASRASTDTQYF. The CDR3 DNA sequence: TGTGCCAGCAGGGCTAGCACAGATACGCAGTATTTT.

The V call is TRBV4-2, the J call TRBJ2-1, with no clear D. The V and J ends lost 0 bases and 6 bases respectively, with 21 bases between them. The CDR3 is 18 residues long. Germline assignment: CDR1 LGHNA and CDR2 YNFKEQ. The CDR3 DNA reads TGTGCCAGCAGCCAAGATCTTTACGATACTAAGAACCGCAATGAGCAGTTCTTC. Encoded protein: CASSQDLYDTKNRNEQFF.